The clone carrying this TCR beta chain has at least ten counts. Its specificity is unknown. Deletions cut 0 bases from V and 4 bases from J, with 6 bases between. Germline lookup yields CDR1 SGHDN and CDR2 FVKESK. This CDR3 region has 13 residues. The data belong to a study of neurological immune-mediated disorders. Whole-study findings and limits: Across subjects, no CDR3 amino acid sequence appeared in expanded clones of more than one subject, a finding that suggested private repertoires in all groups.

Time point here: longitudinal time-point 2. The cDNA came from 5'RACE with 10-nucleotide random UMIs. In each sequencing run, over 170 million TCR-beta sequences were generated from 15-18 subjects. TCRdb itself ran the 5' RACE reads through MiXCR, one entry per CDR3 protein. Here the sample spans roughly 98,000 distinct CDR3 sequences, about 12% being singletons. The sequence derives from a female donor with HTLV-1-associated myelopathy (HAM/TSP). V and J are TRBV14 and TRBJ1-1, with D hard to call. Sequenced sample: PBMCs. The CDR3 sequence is CASSQDRSTEAFF. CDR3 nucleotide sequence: TGTGCCAGCAGCCAAGATCGTAGCACTGAAGCTTTCTTT.